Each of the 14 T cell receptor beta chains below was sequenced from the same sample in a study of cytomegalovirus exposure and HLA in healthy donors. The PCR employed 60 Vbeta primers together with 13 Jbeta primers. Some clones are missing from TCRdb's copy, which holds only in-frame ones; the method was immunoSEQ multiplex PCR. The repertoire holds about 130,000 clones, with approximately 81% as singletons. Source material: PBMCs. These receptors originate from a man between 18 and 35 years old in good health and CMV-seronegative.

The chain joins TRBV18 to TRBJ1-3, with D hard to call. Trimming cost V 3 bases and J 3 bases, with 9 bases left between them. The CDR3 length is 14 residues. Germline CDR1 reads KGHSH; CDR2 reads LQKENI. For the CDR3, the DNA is TGTGCCAGCTCACCCCAGAGAGGTGGAAACACCATATATTTT. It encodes CASSPQRGGNTIYF.

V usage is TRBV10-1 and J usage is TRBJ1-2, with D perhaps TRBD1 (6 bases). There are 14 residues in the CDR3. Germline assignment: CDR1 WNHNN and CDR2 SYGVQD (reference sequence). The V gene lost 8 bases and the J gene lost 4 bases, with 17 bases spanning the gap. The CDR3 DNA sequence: TGCGCCAGCTTCGACCAGGGGCCCACCTATGGCTACACCTTC. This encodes CASFDQGPTYGYTF.

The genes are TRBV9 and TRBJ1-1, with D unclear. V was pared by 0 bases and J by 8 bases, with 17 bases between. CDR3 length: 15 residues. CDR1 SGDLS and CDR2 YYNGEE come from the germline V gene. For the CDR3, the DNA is TGTGCCAGCAGCGTAGGGGTTGGTGGGCGGGCCGAAGCTTTCTTT. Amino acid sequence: CASSVGVGGRAEAFF.

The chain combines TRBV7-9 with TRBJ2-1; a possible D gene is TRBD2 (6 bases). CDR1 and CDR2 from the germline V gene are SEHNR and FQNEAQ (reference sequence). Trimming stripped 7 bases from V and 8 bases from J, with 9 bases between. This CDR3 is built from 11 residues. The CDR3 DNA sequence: TGTGCCAGCACGGGGGTAGATGAGCAGTTCTTC. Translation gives CASTGVDEQFF.

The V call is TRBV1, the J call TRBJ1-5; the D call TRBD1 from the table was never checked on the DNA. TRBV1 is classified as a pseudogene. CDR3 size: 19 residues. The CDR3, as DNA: TGCACCAGCAGCCCCTCGGCTAGGTGGGACAGGGAAGGCAATCAGCCCCAGCATTTT. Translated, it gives CTSSPSARWDREGNQPQHF.

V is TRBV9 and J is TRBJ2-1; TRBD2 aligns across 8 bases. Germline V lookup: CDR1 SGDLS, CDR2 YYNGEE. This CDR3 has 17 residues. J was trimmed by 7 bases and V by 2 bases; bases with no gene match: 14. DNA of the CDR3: TGTGCCAGCAGCGTGGACTTGGCGGGGGGCATAATGAATGAGCAGTTCTTC. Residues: CASSVDLAGGIMNEQFF.

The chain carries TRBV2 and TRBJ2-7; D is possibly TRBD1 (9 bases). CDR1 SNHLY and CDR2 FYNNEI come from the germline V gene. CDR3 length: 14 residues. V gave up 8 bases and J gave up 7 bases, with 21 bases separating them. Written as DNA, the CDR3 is TGTGCCAGCCAACCCGGGACAGGGACTAGGGAGCAGTACTTC. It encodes CASQPGTGTREQYF.

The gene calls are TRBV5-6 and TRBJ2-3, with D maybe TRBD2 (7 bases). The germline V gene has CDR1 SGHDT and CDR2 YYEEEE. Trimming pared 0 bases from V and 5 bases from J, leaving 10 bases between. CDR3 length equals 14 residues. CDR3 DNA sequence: TGTGCCAGCAGCTTGGCGGGGGGCGTAGATACGCAGTATTTT. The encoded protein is CASSLAGGVDTQYF. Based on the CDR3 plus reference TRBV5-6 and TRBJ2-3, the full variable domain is DAGVTQSPTHLIKTRGQQVTLRCSPKSGHDTVSWYQQALGQGPQFIFQYYEEEERQRGNFPDRFSGHQFPNYSSELNVNALLLGDSALYLCASSLAGGVDTQYFGPGTRLTVL.

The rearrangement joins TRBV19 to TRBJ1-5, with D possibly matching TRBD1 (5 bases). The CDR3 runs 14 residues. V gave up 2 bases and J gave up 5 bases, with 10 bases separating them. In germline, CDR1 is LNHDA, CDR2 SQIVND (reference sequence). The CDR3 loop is CASSITGGDQPQHF. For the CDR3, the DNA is TGTGCCAGTAGTATAACGGGGGGAGATCAGCCCCAGCATTTT.

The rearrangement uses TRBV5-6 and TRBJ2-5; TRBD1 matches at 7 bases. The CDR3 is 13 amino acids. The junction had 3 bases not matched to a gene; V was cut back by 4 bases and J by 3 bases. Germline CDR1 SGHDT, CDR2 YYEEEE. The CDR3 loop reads CASSPGTEETQYF. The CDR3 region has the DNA TGTGCCAGCAGCCCCGGGACAGAAGAGACCCAGTACTTC. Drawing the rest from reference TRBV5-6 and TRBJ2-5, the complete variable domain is DAGVTQSPTHLIKTRGQQVTLRCSPKSGHDTVSWYQQALGQGPQFIFQYYEEEERQRGNFPDRFSGHQFPNYSSELNVNALLLGDSALYLCASSPGTEETQYFGPGTRLLVL.

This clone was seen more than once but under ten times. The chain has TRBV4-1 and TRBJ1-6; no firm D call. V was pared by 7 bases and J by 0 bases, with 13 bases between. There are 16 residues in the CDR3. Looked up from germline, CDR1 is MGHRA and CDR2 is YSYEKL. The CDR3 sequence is CASTPSGSSYNSPLHF. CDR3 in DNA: TGCGCCAGCACTCCCTCGGGTAGCTCCTATAATTCACCCCTCCACTTT.

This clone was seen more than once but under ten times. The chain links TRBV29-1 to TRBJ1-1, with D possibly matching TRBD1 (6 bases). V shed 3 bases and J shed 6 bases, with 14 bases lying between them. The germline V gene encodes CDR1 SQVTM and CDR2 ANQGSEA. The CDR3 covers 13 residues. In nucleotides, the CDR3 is TGCAGCGTTGATGGGGGGGGCGCATCTGAAGCTTTCTTT. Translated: CSVDGGGASEAFF.

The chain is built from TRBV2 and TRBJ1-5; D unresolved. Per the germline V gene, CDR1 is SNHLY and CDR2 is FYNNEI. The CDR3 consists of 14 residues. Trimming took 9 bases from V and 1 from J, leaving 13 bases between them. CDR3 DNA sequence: TGTGCCAGTCAAAACGGTCTAAGCAATCAGCCCCAGCATTTT. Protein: CASQNGLSNQPQHF.

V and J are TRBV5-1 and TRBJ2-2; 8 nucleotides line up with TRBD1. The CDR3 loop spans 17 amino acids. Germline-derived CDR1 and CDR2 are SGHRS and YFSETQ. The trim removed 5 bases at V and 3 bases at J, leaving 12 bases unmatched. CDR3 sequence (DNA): TGCGCCAGCAGGTTTAGACCCGGGACAGGAGACACCGGGGAGCTGTTTTTT. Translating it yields CASRFRPGTGDTGELFF. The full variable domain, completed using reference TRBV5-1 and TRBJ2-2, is KAGVTQTPRYLIKTRGQQVTLSCSPISGHRSVSWYQQTPGQGLQFLFEYFSETQRNKGNFPGRFSGRQFSNSRSEMNVSTLELGDSALYLCASRFRPGTGDTGELFFGEGSRLTVL.